The count of the clone carrying this T cell receptor (beta chain) is one. The target antigen is unknown. These data originate in a study of T cell responses to AZD1222 COVID-19 vaccine. Study-level results: A reported finding is that nearly half of spike-specific TCRs target unmutated variant regions.

Pooling was applied to second doses at about 4 or about 12 weeks. CDR1 and CDR2 (germline): DFQATT, SNEGSKA (reference sequence). Trimming cost V 3 bases and J 5 bases, with 10 bases left between them. The CDR3 has 13 amino acids. Measured with immunoSEQ multiplex PCR; TCRdb has only the in-frame clones, and not every one. Here the sample spans around 99,000 clones, 80% to 95% being singletons. The sequencing here drew on peripheral blood, taken 28 days after the second AZD1222 dose. V gene TRBV20-1 combines with J gene TRBJ1-4; weak D call: TRBD1 (6 bases). This receptor was obtained from an adult who received the AZD1222 COVID-19 vaccine. The CDR3 spells CSASPTGNEKLFF. For the CDR3, the DNA is TGCAGTGCTAGTCCTACAGGGAATGAAAAACTGTTTTTT.